This T cell receptor beta chain was sequenced in a study of cytomegalovirus exposure and HLA in healthy donors (dated by TCRdb to about 2017). At the level of the whole study: In an earlier analysis of under 750 of the donors, 250 to 350 Gb of sequence data and about 110 million unique TCR beta sequences from about 190 million T cells were reported. In addition to the first cohort of roughly 670 subjects, a separate validation cohort of approximately 130 different subjects was used. Of the 398 genotyped donors, approximately 83% fell in the genetic ancestry cluster associated with self-reported Caucasian donors. An earlier analysis of 500 to 750 of the donors applied high-throughput TCR beta sequencing to assess whether each TCR beta V gene segment acted as functional or pseudogenic. The number of typed donors differed by locus: 629-630 for A, B, C, DRB1 and DQB1; roughly 510 for DQA1; 606 for DPA1; and around 470 for DPB1. The study profiled the T cell repertoires of about 720 subjects by immunosequencing and related them to cytomegalovirus serostatus. Both class I and class II loci were covered by HLA typing, at four-digit resolution. To predict cytomegalovirus infection status, the study combined high-throughput TCR immunosequencing, statistical association of individual TCRs with disease status, and machine learning. A later genetic analysis took genome-wide SNP genotypes for about three fifths of the 666 donors and used that subset as a discovery cohort. Because of strong linkage in the cohort, 5 or 6 DR-DQ haplotypes were treated as single units for association and clustering. In a later analysis, previously published TCR beta repertoires from more than 500 donors were re-analyzed and high-resolution HLA genotyping was added so that TCR occurrence patterns could be studied. In the later analysis, no new phenotypic data were used to find candidate immune exposures; instead, reliance was placed on TCR beta sequences and their occurrence across donors. Every repertoire in the discovery cohort had been generated on one and the same sequencing platform. An early release that covered fewer than 750 HLA-typed donors contained about 300 gigabases of sequencing data and 70 million to 100 million unique TCR sequences. On average, roughly 250,000 unique TCR beta nucleotide sequences were sequenced per donor among 398 genotyped donors of the cohort, with about 19% of those sequences being non-productive. The study aimed to test whether cataloging public T cell receptors could reveal signatures of past pathogen exposure. Alongside the repertoire data, information on donor age, sex, ethnicity and CMV serostatus was compiled. Study-wide findings and limitations: Roughly uniform sequencing depth across donors was assumed in presence/absence analyses, although this assumption may not hold. According to a later genetic analysis, donors in an Asian-associated ancestry cluster had fewer N-insertions in productive TCRs than the approximately 700-donor mean. According to a later analysis, TCR association rates differed among HLA loci, with DRB1 alleles showing the most associated TCRs and HLA-C alleles showing the fewest. A total of some 180 TCR beta chains were listed by the study as associated with cytomegalovirus. Correlated functional status among segregating V segments might reflect linkage disequilibrium, but an unknown experimental factor could not be ruled out. Because HLA typing was missing for some donors at each locus, association tests included only the typed subset. Only TCR beta chains were sequenced in this cohort, and the absence of alpha or paired-chain data limited detectable features. In a later analysis, around 15,000 TCR beta sequences were associated with specific HLA alleles at a false discovery rate of 0.05. Over 15 rarely observed V segments, including chromosome 9 orphons, were excluded from the earlier analysis of a few hundred of the donors because counts were too low. A later analysis found that HLA-associated TCR beta chains were more clonally expanded and had lower generation probabilities than equally common non-associated chains. While some public TCRs were present in many individuals, most TCR sequences turned up only very rarely across donors. A cluster of highly shared sequence variants was judged likely to represent a technical artifact of the sequencing pipeline. A later genetic analysis associated a missense DCLRE1C variant with V-gene and J-gene trimming of TCR beta chains, and an independent cohort replicated the association. In a later analysis, most CMV-associated TCR beta chains were found to appear HLA-restricted, with HLA associations seemingly driven largely by CMV exposure. Assigning TCR associations to individual alleles was difficult when HLA alleles, especially DR and DQ, strongly co-occurred. In vitro tests confirmed that a few of the cytomegalovirus-associated TCR beta chains recognize cytomegalovirus antigens. In an earlier analysis of fewer than 750 of the donors, most TCR beta V segments were observed in productive rearrangements about 90% or about 30% of the time, broadly matching IMGT annotations. A further reported finding was that TCR beta sequences accurately predicted the HLA-A and HLA-B alleles for most subjects in the first cohort. The classifier was reported to diagnose cytomegalovirus status with high specificity and sensitivity in both the original and validation cohorts. The authors suggested that the approach could potentially be extended to other disease states and immunological phenotypes. According to a later analysis, parvovirus B19, influenza, CMV and Epstein-Barr virus appeared linked to several top co-occurrence clusters. For the cohort, immune exposure information was limited to CMV serostatus. Because the 87-base-pair reads could not distinguish some IMGT-functional V segments, including TRBV6-2 and TRBV6-3, those segments were excluded.

This clone was seen more than once but under ten times. Its binding antigen is unknown. Base qualities are not provided; no much larger clone lies one nucleotide away. The cohort was made up of 666 healthy bone marrow donors. All cohort members were sampled while nominally healthy, although unrecorded immune exposures were likely present. The donor tested CMV seropositive and was one of the 289 seropositive cohort members. A peripheral blood sample was collected from each donor, and TCR beta sequencing was performed on peripheral blood mononuclear cells. Genomic DNA extraction from the blood cell samples was performed with the Qiagen DNeasy Blood Extraction Kit. The library was built by means of the immunoSEQ multiplex PCR assay. For the multiplex PCR, a mixture combining 60 forward primers for TCR Vbeta segments and 13 reverse primers for TCR Jbeta segments was used. Amplification of the CDR3 region of rearranged TCR beta genes was performed with a multiplex PCR assay on genomic DNA. The Illumina HiSeq System was used to sequence the amplified TCR beta libraries as 87-base-pair reads. On the study's bioinformatics: Across the 600 to 700 repertoires, a later analysis counted some 81 million unique TCR beta chains, roughly 11 million of which were shared by at least two donors. A nearest-neighbor algorithm error-corrected the raw reads and collapsed the reads into unique sequences, merging closely related sequences to remove PCR and sequencing errors. V, D and J gene segments were assigned by aligning CDR3 sequences to IMGT reference sequences. For a sequence to be retained, a match of at least six nucleotides to both a V gene segment and a J gene segment was required. Rearrangements were called productive when the CDR3 lacked stop codons and stayed in frame with V and J; all others were non-productive. CDR3 was defined according to IMGT convention as the region running from the second conserved V-encoded cysteine to the conserved J-encoded phenylalanine. The earlier analysis of more than 450 of the donors excluded sequences that lacked an unambiguous match to a single V gene segment. In an earlier analysis of 587 of the donors, a V segment was called functional when productive rearrangements were above 56.7%, and segregating when the standard deviation between donors exceeded 5%. A statistical classification framework was built to diagnose cytomegalovirus status from the catalog of TCR beta chain sequences. V and J gene assignment, in a later analysis, came from comparing TCR nucleotide sequences with IMGT/GENE-DB human TR gene sequences. In a later analysis, CDR3 sequences and most-parsimonious VDJ recombination scenarios were assigned using the TCRdist pipeline. In a later analysis, every TCR beta chain was defined by the combination of its CDR3 amino acid sequence and its V-gene family, and reads without a unique V-gene family were dropped. In a later analysis, some 600 highly shared, low-generation-probability nucleotide sequences were removed to address suspected cross-contamination and a sequencing artifact. In a later analysis, a clonal expansion index was calculated for each public chain from normalized within-repertoire ranks of inferred template counts. Generation probabilities in a later analysis came from a VDJ recombination model fitted to out-of-frame rearrangements, and those results were checked against IGoR. Hypergeometric tests were used in a later analysis to score TCR-TCR, TCR-HLA and TCR-CMV co-occurrence, with a repertoire-size bias correction applied to the TCR pairs. A later analysis estimated false discovery rates by permuting HLA or CMV assignments 20 times. A later analysis grouped co-occurring TCRs with DBSCAN, adding TCRdist sequence similarity when clustering within HLA-allele-positive subsets. Repertoires with fewer than 30,000 or more than 120,000 public chains, plus five repertoires with anomalous nucleotide sharing, were excluded from co-occurrence clustering. In TCRdb, the immuneACCESS table is reduced to in-frame sequences with V and J assigned. These tables do not hold every clone; where another copy was compared, an unresolved V gene accounts for under half, and the others remain unexplained. The V and J calls and clone size were taken over from that table, and D and trimming were inferred from the DNA. The sample data list about 260,000 clones, and roughly 86% of these were observed just once. The top ten hold more than 1.5% of the sample.

The CDR3 has 17 amino acids, counting the end cysteine and phenylalanine. Left in the record is the CDR3 DNA by itself, 51 bases read in frame from the first base. V and J are trimmed by 5 bases and 9 bases, and the gene matches miss 14 bases of the junction. CDR1 and CDR2, per the germline V gene, are SGHNT and YENEEA. The chain joins TRBV11-3 to TRBJ2-1; 12 bases in between match TRBD2. The sequenced sample consisted of PBMCs. The clonotype comes from a woman between 40 and 55 years old in good health and CMV-seropositive. The CDR3 protein sequence reads: CASSKRSATSGSTEQFF. The DNA is TGTGCCAGCAGCAAGAGGTCGGCGACTAGCGGGAGTACTGAGCAGTTCTTC.